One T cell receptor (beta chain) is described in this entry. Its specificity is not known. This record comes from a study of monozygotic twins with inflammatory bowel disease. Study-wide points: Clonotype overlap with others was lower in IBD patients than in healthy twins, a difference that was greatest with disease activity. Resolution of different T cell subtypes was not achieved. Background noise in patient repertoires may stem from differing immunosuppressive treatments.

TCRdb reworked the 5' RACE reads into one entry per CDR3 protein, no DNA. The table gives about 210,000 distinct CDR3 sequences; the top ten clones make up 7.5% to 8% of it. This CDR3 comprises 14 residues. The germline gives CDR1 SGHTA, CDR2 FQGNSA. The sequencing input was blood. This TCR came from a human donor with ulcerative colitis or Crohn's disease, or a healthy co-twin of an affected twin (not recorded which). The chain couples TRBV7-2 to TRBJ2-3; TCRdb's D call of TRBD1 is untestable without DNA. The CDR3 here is CASSPEVGDDTQYF. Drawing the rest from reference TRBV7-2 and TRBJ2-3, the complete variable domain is GAGVSQSPSNKVTEKGKDVELRCDPISGHTALYWYRQSLGQGLEFLIYFQGNSAPDKSGLPSDRFSAERTGGSVSTLTIQRTQQEDSAVYLCASSPEVGDDTQYFGPGTRLTVL.